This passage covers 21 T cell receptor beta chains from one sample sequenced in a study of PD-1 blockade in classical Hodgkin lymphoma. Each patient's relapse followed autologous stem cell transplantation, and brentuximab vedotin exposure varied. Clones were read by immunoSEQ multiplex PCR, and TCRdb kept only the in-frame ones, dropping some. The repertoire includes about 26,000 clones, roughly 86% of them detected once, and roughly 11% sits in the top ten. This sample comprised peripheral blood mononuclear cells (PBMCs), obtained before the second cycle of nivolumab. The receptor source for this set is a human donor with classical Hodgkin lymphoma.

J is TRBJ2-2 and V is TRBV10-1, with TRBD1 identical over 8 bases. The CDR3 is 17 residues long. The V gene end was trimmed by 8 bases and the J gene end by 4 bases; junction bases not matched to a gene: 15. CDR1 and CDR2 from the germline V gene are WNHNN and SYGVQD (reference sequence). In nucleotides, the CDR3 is TGCGCCAGCGGATTTGGGGCAGGGGGCGGTGGCACCGGGGAGCTGTTTTTT. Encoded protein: CASGFGAGGGGTGELFF.

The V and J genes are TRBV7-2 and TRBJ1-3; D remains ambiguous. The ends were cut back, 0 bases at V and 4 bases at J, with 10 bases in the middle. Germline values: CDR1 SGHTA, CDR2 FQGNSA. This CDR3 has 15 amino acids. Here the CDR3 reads CASSLARDMGNTIYF. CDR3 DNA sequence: TGTGCCAGCAGCTTAGCCAGAGATATGGGAAACACCATATATTTT.

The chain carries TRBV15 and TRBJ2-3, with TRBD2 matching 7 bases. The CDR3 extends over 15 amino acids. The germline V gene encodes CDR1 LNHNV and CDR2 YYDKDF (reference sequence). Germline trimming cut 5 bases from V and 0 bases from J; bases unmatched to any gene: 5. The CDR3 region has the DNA TGTGCCACCAGCGTTAGCGGGCAAAGCACAGATACGCAGTATTTT. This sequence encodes CATSVSGQSTDTQYF. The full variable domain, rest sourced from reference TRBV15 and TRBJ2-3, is DAMVIQNPRYQVTQFGKPVTLSCSQTLNHNVMYWYQQKSSQAPKLLFHYYDKDFNNEADTPDNFQSRRPNTSFCFLDIRSPGLGDTAMYLCATSVSGQSTDTQYFGPGTRLTVL.

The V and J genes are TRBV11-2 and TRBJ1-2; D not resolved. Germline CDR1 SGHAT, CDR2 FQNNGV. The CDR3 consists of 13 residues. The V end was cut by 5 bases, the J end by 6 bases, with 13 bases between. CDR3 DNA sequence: TGTGCCAGCAGCCCCCCGGCCCCCCATGGCTACACCTTC. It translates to CASSPPAPHGYTF.

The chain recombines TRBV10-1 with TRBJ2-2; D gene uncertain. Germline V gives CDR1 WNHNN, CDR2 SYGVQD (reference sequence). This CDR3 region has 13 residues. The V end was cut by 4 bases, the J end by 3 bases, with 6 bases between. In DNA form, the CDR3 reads TGCGCCAGCAGTGGCCGGGACACCGGGGAGCTGTTTTTT. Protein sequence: CASSGRDTGELFF.

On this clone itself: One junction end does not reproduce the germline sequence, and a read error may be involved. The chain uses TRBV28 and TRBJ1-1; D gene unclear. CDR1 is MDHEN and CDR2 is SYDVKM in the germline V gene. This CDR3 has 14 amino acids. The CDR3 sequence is CASSFLRVNTEAFF. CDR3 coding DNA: TGTGCCAGCAGCTTTTTGCGGGTGAATACTGAAGCTTTCTTT. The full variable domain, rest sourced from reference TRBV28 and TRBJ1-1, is DVKVTQSSRYLVKRTGEKVFLECVQDMDHENMFWYRQDPGLGLRLIYFSYDVKMKEKGDIPEGYSVSREKKERFSLILESASTNQTSMYLCASSFLRVNTEAFFGQGTRLTVV.

CDR3 loop: CASSFREFKEQYF. The CDR3 DNA reads as TGTGCCAGCAGCTTCAGGGAATTTAAGGAGCAGTACTTC. The J gene is TRBJ2-7, the V gene TRBV7-2; D is possibly TRBD1 (5 bases). This CDR3 has 13 residues. Germline values: CDR1 SGHTA, CDR2 FQGNSA. V was cut by 3 bases and J by 7 bases, with 13 bases left in between.

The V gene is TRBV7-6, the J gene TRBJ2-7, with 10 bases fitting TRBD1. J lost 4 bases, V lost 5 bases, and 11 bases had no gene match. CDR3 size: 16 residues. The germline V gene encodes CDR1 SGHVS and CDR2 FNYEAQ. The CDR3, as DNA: TGTGCCAGCAGCCCCAACGTCGACAGGGGGCAGTACGAGCAGTACTTC. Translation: CASSPNVDRGQYEQYF.

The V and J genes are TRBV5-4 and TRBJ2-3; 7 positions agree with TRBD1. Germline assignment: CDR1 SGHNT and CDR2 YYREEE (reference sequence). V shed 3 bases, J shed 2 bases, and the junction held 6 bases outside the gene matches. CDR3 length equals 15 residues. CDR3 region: CASSWWDSYTDTQYF. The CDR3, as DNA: TGTGCCAGCAGCTGGTGGGACAGTTACACAGATACGCAGTATTTT.

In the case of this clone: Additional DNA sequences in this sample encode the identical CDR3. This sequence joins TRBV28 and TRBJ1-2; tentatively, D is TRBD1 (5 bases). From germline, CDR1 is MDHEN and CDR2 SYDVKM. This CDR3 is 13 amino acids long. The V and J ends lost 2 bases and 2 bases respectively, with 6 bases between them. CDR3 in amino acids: CASSLGGNYGYTF. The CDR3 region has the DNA TGTGCCAGCAGTTTAGGGGGAAACTATGGCTACACCTTC.

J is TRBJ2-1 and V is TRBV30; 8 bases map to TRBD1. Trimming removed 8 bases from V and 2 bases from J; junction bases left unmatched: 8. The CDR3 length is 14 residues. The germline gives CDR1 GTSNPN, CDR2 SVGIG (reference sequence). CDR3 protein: CATLGQVPYNEQFF. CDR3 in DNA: TGTGCCACCCTGGGACAGGTCCCCTACAATGAGCAGTTCTTC.

The CDR3 region is CASSGQASYNEQFF. The CDR3 bases are TGTGCCAGCAGCGGACAGGCATCCTACAATGAGCAGTTCTTC. The chain uses TRBV28 and TRBJ2-1; 7 nucleotides agree with TRBD1. J gave up 1 base and V 6 bases, and 3 bases lay outside the gene matches. Germline values: CDR1 MDHEN, CDR2 SYDVKM. This CDR3 region has 14 residues.

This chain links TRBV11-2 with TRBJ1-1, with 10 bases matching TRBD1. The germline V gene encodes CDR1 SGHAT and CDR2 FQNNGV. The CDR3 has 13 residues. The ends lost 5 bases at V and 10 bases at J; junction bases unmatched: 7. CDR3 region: CASSPTGGARAFF. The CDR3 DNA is TGTGCCAGCAGCCCGACAGGGGGCGCAAGAGCTTTCTTT.

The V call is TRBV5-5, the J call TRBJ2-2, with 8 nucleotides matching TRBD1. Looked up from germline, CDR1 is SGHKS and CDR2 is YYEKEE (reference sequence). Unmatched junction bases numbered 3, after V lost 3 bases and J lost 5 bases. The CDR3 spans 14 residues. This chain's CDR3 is CASSSGQGTGELFF. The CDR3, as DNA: TGTGCCAGCAGCTCAGGACAGGGTACCGGGGAGCTGTTTTTT.

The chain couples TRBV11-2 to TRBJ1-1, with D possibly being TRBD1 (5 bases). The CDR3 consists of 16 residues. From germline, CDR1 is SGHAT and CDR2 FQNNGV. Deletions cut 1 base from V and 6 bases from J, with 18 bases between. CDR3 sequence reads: CASSLVRRDGGPEAFF. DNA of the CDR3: TGTGCCAGCAGCTTAGTTAGGCGGGATGGGGGTCCTGAAGCTTTCTTT.

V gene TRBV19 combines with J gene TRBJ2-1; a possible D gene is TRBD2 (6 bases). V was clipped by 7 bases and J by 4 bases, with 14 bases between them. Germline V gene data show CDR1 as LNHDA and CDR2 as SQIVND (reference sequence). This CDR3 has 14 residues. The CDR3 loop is CASTALASYNEQFF. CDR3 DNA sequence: TGTGCCAGTACCGCACTAGCTTCTTACAATGAGCAGTTCTTC.

In DNA form, the CDR3 reads TGTGCCAGCAGCTTGGGGGGGAACTACGAGCAGTACTTC. It is translated as CASSLGGNYEQYF. J is TRBJ2-7 and V is TRBV11-3; TRBD2 matches 7 bases. V lost 3 bases to trimming and J lost 3 bases; unmatched junction nucleotides: 2. Germline V CDR1 and CDR2: SGHNT, YENEEA. This CDR3 is 13 amino acids long.

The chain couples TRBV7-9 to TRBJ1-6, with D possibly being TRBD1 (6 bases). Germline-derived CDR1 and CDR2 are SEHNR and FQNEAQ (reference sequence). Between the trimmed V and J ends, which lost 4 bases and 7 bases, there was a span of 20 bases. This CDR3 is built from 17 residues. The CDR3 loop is CASSSQTAGAKNSPLHF. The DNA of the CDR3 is TGTGCCAGCAGCTCCCAAACTGCGGGGGCCAAGAATTCACCCCTCCACTTT.

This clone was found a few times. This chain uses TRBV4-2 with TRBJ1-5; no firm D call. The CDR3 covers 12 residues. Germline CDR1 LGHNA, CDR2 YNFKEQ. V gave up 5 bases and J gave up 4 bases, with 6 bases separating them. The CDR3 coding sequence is TGTGCCAGCAGCGAATCTAATCAGCCCCAGCATTTT. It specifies CASSESNQPQHF.

The CDR3 region is CASSQTQAGSYEQYF. CDR3 coding DNA: TGCGCCAGCAGCCAAACTCAAGCGGGCTCCTACGAGCAGTACTTC. The V gene is TRBV4-3, the J gene TRBJ2-7, with D perhaps TRBD2 (6 bases). Germline V gives CDR1 LGHNA, CDR2 YSLEER. This CDR3 is 15 amino acids long. The V gene lost 2 bases and the J gene lost 0 bases, with 11 bases spanning the gap.

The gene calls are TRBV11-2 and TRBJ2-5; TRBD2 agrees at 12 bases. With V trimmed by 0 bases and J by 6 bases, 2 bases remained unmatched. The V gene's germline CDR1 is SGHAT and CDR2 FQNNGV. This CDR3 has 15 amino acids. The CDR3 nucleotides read TGTGCCAGCAGCTTAGATCTAGCGGGGGGGAAGACCCAGTACTTC. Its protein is CASSLDLAGGKTQYF.